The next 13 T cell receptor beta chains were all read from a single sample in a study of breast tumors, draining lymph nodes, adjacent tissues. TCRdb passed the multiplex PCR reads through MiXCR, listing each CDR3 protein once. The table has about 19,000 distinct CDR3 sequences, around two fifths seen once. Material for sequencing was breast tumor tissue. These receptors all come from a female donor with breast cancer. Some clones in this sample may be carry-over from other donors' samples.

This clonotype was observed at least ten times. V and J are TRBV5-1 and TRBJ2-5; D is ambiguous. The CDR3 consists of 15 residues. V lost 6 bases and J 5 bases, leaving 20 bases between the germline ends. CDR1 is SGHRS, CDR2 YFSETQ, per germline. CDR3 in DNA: TGCGCCAGCAAAGTTACCGGGCTAGAGCACGAGACCCAGTACTTC. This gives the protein CASKVTGLEHETQYF. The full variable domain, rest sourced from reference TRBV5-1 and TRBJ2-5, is KAGVTQTPRYLIKTRGQQVTLSCSPISGHRSVSWYQQTPGQGLQFLFEYFSETQRNKGNFPGRFSGRQFSNSRSEMNVSTLELGDSALYLCASKVTGLEHETQYFGPGTRLLVL.

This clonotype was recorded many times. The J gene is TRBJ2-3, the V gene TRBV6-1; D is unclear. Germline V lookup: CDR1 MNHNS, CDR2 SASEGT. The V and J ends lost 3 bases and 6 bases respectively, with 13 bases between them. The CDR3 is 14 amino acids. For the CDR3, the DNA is TGTGCCAGCAGTGAGGTGAGACCAAGGGATACGCAGTATTTT. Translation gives CASSEVRPRDTQYF.

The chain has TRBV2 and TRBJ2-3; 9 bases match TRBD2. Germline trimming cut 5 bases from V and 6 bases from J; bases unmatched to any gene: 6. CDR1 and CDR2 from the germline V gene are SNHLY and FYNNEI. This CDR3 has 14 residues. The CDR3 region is CASSRSGSRDTQYF. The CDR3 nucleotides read TGTGCCAGCAGTCGTAGCGGGAGCCGGGATACGCAGTATTTT.

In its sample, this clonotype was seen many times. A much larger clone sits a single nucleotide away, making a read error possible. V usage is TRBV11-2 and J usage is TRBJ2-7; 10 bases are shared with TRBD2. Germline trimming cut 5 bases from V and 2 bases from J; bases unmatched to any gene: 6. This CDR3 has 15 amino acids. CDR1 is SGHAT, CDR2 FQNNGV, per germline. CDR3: CASSVGTSATYEQYF. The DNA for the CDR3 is TGTGCCAGCAGCGTGGGGACTAGCGCGACCTACGAGCAGTACTTC. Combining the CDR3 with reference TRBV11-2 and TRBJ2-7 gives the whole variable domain EAGVAQSPRYKIIEKRQSVAFWCNPISGHATLYWYQQILGQGPKLLIQFQNNGVVDDSQLPKDRFSAERLKGVDSTLKIQPAKLEDSAVYLCASSVGTSATYEQYFGPGTRLTVT.

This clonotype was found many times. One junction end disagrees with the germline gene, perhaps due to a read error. In DNA, the CDR3 is TGTGCCGCAGCAGGAGGACGGGAGATTAGCAGCTTC. This sequence encodes CAAAGGREISSF. The gene calls are TRBV6-1 and TRBJ2-4; weak D call: TRBD2 (6 bases). CDR1 and CDR2 from the germline V gene are MNHNS and SASEGT. The length of the CDR3 is 12 residues.

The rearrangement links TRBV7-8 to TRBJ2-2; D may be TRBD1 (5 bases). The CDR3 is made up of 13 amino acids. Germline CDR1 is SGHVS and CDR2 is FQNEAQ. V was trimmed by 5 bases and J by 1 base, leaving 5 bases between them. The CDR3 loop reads CASSGQNTGELFF. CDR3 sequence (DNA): TGTGCCAGCAGCGGACAGAACACCGGGGAGCTGTTTTTT.

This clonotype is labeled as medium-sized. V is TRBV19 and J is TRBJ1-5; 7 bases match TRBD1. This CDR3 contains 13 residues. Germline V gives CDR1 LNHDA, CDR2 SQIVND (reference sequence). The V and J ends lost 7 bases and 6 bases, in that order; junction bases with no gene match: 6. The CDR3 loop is CASTDREGQPQHF. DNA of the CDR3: TGTGCCAGTACTGACAGGGAGGGTCAGCCCCAGCATTTT. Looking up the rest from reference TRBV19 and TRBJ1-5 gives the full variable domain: DGGITQSPKYLFRKEGQNVTLSCEQNLNHDAMYWYRQDPGQGLRLIYYSQIVNDFQKGDIAEGYSVSREKKESFPLTVTSAQKNPTAFYLCASTDREGQPQHFGDGTRLSIL.

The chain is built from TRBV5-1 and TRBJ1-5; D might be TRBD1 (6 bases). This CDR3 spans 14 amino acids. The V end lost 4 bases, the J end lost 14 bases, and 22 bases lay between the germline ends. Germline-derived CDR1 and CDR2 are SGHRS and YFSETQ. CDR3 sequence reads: CASSLDGGGGSEHF. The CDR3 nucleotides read TGCGCCAGCAGCCTGGACGGGGGGGGCGGCTCCGAGCATTTT.

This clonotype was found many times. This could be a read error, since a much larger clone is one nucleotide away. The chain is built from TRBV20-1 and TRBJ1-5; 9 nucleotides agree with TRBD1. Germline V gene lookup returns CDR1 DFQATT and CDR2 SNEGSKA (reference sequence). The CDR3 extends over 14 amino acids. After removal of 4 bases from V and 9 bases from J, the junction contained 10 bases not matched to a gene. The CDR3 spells CSAMDRGTGPPQHF. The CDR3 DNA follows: TGCAGTGCTATGGACAGGGGCACCGGACCGCCCCAGCATTTT.

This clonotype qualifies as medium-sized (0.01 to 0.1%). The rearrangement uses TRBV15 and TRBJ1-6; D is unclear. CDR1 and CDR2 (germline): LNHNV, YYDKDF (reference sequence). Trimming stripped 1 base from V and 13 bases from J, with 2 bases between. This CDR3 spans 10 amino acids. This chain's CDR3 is CATSRGPLHF. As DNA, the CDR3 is TGTGCCACCAGCAGAGGCCCCCTCCACTTT.

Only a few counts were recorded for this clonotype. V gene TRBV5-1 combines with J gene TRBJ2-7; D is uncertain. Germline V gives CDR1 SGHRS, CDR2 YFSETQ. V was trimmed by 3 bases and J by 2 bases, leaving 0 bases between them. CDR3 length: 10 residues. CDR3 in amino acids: CASSSYEQYF. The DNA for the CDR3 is TGCGCCAGCAGCTCCTACGAGCAGTACTTC.

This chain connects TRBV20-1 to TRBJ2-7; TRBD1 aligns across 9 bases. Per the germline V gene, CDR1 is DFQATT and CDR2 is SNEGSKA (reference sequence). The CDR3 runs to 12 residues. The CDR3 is CSVGDRAYGPYF. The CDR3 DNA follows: TGCAGCGTGGGGGACAGGGCCTACGGGCCGTACTTC.

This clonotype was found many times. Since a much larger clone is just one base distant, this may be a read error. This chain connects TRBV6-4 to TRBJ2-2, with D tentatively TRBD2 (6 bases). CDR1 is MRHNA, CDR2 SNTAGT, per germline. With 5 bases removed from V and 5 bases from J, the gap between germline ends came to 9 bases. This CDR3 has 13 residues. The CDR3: CASSQRETGELFF. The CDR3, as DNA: TGTGCCAGCAGTCAACGGGAGACCGGGGAGCTGTTTTTT.